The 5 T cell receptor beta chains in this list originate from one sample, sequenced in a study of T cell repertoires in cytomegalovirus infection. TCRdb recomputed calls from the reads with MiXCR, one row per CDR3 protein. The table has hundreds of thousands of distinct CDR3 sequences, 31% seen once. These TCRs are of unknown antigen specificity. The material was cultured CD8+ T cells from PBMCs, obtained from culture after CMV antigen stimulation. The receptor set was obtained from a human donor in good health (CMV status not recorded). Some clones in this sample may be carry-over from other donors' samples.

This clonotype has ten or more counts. CDR3 sequence reads: CASSPGGLAGGLNEQFF. In nucleotides, the CDR3 is TGTGCCAGCAGCCCCGGGGGTCTAGCGGGGGGACTCAATGAGCAGTTCTTC. The chain uses TRBV7-8 and TRBJ2-1; the match to TRBD2 covers 11 bases. Germline CDR1 and CDR2: SGHVS and FQNEAQ. The CDR3 loop spans 17 amino acids. Trimming took 5 bases from V and 6 from J; bases not matched to a gene: 12.

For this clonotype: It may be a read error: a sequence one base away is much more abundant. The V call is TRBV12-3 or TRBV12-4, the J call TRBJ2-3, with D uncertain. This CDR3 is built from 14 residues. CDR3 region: CASSLGRRTDMQYF. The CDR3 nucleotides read TGTGCCAGCAGTTTAGGGCGCCGCACAGATATGCAGTATTTT.

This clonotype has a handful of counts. This chain's CDR3 is CASSGMQGKRTDTQYF. CDR3 bases: TGTGCCAGCAGCGGCATGCAGGGGAAACGCACAGATACGCAGTATTTT. V usage is TRBV7-9 and J usage is TRBJ2-3, with D possibly being TRBD1 (6 bases). The V gene's germline CDR1 is SEHNR and CDR2 FQNEAQ (reference sequence). CDR3 size: 16 residues. V was shortened by 5 bases and J by 1 base, with 16 bases between the two germline ends.

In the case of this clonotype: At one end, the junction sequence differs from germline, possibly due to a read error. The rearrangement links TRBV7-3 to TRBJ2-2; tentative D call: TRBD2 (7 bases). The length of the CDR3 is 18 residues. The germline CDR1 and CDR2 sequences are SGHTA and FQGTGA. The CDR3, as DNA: TGTGGCAGCAGCTTAATGGGGGGGCCCATCGCGAACACCGGGGAGCTGTTTTTT. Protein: CGSSLMGGPIANTGELFF.

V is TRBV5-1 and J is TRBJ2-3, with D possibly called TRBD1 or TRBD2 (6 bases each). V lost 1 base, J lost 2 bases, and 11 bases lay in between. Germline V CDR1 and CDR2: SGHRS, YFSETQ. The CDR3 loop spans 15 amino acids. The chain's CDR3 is CASSLNTGATDTQYF. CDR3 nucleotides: TGCGCCAGCAGCTTGAATACGGGGGCCACAGATACGCAGTATTTT.